Only a few counts were recorded for the clone carrying this T cell receptor (beta chain). The source of the sample is a study of blood T cell repertoires in COVID-19. Using immunoSEQ multiplex PCR, the repertoire was profiled, and TCRdb retains in-frame clones only, with some absent. Of hundreds of thousands of clones listed, 86% are singletons. Seattle cases were enrolled at active infection and followed longitudinally. The origin of this receptor is a woman of 80 years or more with COVID-19, enrolled during active disease. Input material: peripheral blood.

The CDR3 protein is CASSYGQGGQPQHF. DNA of the CDR3: TGTGCCAGCAGCTATGGACAGGGTGGTCAGCCCCAGCATTTT. The rearrangement uses TRBV9 and TRBJ1-5; 8 positions agree with TRBD1. V trimming: 4 bases; J trimming: 6 bases; junction bases outside the gene matches: 6. The CDR3 length is 14 residues. The germline V gene has CDR1 SGDLS and CDR2 YYNGEE.